A single sample is the source of the 23 T cell receptor beta chains below, sequenced in a study of T-cell memory formation after mild COVID-19. TCRdb re-analysed the 5' RACE reads in MiXCR, keeping a single row per CDR3 protein. The table has tens of thousands of distinct CDR3 sequences, roughly 25% seen once; the top ten hold less than 55%. Material for sequencing was PBMCs or a T cell subset sorted from them (not recorded which). These receptors originate from a man between 18 and 29 years old who had mild COVID-19 (a few samples of this study predate the infection). Cell type and time point are not known.

The V call is TRBV25-1, the J call TRBJ2-7; D uncertain. CDR3 length: 11 amino acids. V was cut by 4 bases and J by 9 bases, with 10 bases left in between. Germline CDR1 is MGHDK and CDR2 is SYGVNS. CDR3: CASSVLSRQYF. DNA for the CDR3: TGTGCCAGCAGTGTACTGTCACGGCAGTACTTC.

This clonotype came up a few times. The V call is TRBV10-3, the J call TRBJ2-2; D not resolved. This CDR3 comprises 17 residues. Germline V gene lookup returns CDR1 ENHRY and CDR2 SYGVKD. Trimming removed 5 bases at V and 3 bases at J, with 19 bases between. The CDR3 region is CAISLNSPLSDTGELFF. In DNA, the CDR3 is TGTGCCATCAGTTTGAACAGTCCCCTGAGCGACACCGGGGAGCTGTTTTTT.

This clonotype was detected only once. J is TRBJ1-5 and V is TRBV6-4; 9 positions match TRBD1. This CDR3 has 15 residues. Germline-derived CDR1 and CDR2 are MRHNA and SNTAGT. Unmatched junction bases numbered 7, after V lost 5 bases and J lost 5 bases. The CDR3 DNA is TGTGCCAGCAGTTCGGGACAGGGTAACGATCAGCCCCAGCATTTT. Encoded protein: CASSSGQGNDQPQHF.

This chain connects TRBV5-6 to TRBJ2-5; no clear D gene. The germline V gene has CDR1 SGHDT and CDR2 YYEEEE. With 3 bases removed from V and 5 bases from J, the gap between germline ends came to 17 bases. This CDR3 contains 15 residues. The CDR3 DNA follows: TGTGCCAGCAGCTCTCACTGGGCCCCCCGTGAGACCCAGTACTTC. The encoded protein is CASSSHWAPRETQYF.

This clonotype was picked up a small number of times. The chain recombines TRBV2 with TRBJ2-7; no firm D call. The CDR3 consists of 13 residues. The germline V gene has CDR1 SNHLY and CDR2 FYNNEI. V was clipped by 3 bases and J by 0 bases, with 6 bases between them. Here the CDR3 DNA reads TGTGCCAGCAGTGACAGTTTCTCCTACGAGCAGTACTTC. Translating gives CASSDSFSYEQYF.

The chain carries TRBV6-5 and TRBJ1-2; D call uncertain. The germline V gene has CDR1 MNHEY and CDR2 SVGAGI. There are 13 residues in the CDR3. With 2 bases removed from V and 4 bases from J, the gap between germline ends came to 8 bases. The DNA for the CDR3 is TGTGCCAGCAGTTACAGGCCAGTCTATGGCTACACCTTC. This gives the protein CASSYRPVYGYTF.

This clonotype was observed a handful of times. The chain recombines TRBV7-8 with TRBJ2-3; 7 bases line up with TRBD1. J lost 3 bases, V lost 5 bases, and 8 bases had no gene match. CDR3 length: 15 residues. CDR1 is SGHVS and CDR2 is FQNEAQ in the germline V gene. The CDR3 loop is CASSPQGIGTDTQYF. The CDR3 DNA follows: TGTGCCAGCAGCCCACAGGGGATCGGGACAGATACGCAGTATTTT.

V usage is TRBV6-2 or TRBV6-3 and J usage is TRBJ2-7, with D unclear. V shed 2 bases and J shed 0 bases, with 5 bases lying between them. CDR3 length: 13 residues. Germline V lookup: CDR1 MNHEY, CDR2 SVGEGT. CDR3 sequence (DNA): TGTGCCAGCAGTTACAGGGACTCCTACGAGCAGTACGTC. Its translation: CASSYRDSYEQYV.

This clonotype was observed a handful of times. V is TRBV11-2 and J is TRBJ1-2, with 7 positions matching TRBD1. CDR1 and CDR2 (germline): SGHAT, FQNNGV. This CDR3 contains 14 residues. The trim removed 6 bases at V and 4 bases at J, leaving 8 bases unmatched. DNA for the CDR3: TGTGCCAGCAGGTCCCAGGGGGTACTCTATGGCTACACCTTC. Amino acids: CASRSQGVLYGYTF.

This clonotype has just a few counts. The chain couples TRBV7-6 to TRBJ2-3, with a tentative D call TRBD2 (5 bases). V was trimmed by 4 bases and J by 6 bases, leaving 8 bases between them. Germline CDR1 reads SGHVS; CDR2 reads FNYEAQ. The CDR3 consists of 12 residues. The CDR3 DNA is TGTGCCAGCAGCTCGGGGATGGATACGCAGTATTTT. It translates to CASSSGMDTQYF. Full variable domain (remainder filled in from reference TRBV7-6 and TRBJ2-3): GAGVSQSPRYKVTKRGQDVALRCDPISGHVSLYWYRQALGQGPEFLTYFNYEAQQDKSGLPNDRFSAERPEGSISTLTIQRTEQRDSAMYRCASSSGMDTQYFGPGTRLTVL.

This clonotype showed up just a few times. The rearrangement links TRBV7-6 to TRBJ2-3, with 7 bases that match TRBD2. Trimming cost V 1 base and J 6 bases; bases outside gene matches: 7. This CDR3 is built from 15 residues. In germline, CDR1 is SGHVS, CDR2 FNYEAQ. The CDR3 nucleotides are TGTGCCAGCAGCTTAGTGGGGGGGATCGGTGATACGCAGTATTTT. Encoded protein: CASSLVGGIGDTQYF.

The chain uses TRBV4-3 and TRBJ1-5, with a possible D match to TRBD1 (5 bases). The ends were cut back, 1 base at V and 5 bases at J, with 12 bases in the middle. Germline V gene sequence: CDR1 LGHNA, CDR2 YSLEER. The CDR3 length is 15 residues. As DNA, the CDR3 is TGCGCCAGCAGCCAAGGGCAGGGCGGATATCAGCCCCAGCATTTT. It codes for CASSQGQGGYQPQHF.

This chain connects TRBV7-9 to TRBJ1-4; D is undetermined. This CDR3 is 15 amino acids long. The germline gives CDR1 SEHNR, CDR2 FQNEAQ (reference sequence). Trimming shortened V by 5 bases and J by 4 bases, and 14 bases separated the two germline ends. The CDR3 loop reads CASSHTGMHNEKLFF. The CDR3 coding sequence is TGTGCCAGCAGCCATACCGGGATGCATAATGAAAAACTGTTTTTT.

This clonotype was seen a handful of times. J is TRBJ1-1 and V is TRBV7-9; D is unresolved. CDR1 is SEHNR, CDR2 FQNEAQ, per germline (reference sequence). Trimming removed 5 bases from V and 10 bases from J, with 17 bases in between. The length of the CDR3 is 13 residues. The CDR3 nucleotides are TGTGCCAGCAGCCCGAGGGTCTATTGGGGAGCTTTCTTT. It specifies CASSPRVYWGAFF.

This clonotype was seen only a few times. The chain combines TRBV7-8 with TRBJ2-2; possibly TRBD1 for D (5 bases). CDR1 is SGHVS and CDR2 is FQNEAQ in the germline V gene. The V end was cut by 3 bases, the J end by 6 bases, with 8 bases between. The CDR3 length is 13 residues. The CDR3 nucleotides are TGTGCCAGCAGCTTCAGGGTTCCCGGGGAGCTGTTTTTT. This translates into CASSFRVPGELFF.

V usage is TRBV7-9 and J usage is TRBJ2-3; a possible D gene is TRBD1 (7 bases). V was trimmed by 7 bases and J by 4 bases, leaving 15 bases between them. The CDR3 is made up of 14 amino acids. Germline V CDR1 and CDR2: SEHNR, FQNEAQ (reference sequence). CDR3 protein: CASIDREVPDTQYF. The CDR3 DNA reads as TGTGCCAGCATCGACAGGGAGGTCCCAGATACGCAGTATTTT.

This clonotype showed up just once. The chain combines TRBV7-9 with TRBJ2-7; 8 bases agree with TRBD1. Germline CDR1 SEHNR, CDR2 FQNEAQ (reference sequence). The V segment lost 5 bases and the J segment 2 bases; nucleotides outside the gene matches: 14. The CDR3 runs 17 residues. This CDR3 is CASSRSRGRGPTYEQYF. CDR3 nucleotide sequence: TGTGCCAGCAGCCGTAGCCGGGGCAGGGGGCCCACCTACGAGCAGTACTTC.

The sample holds many counts of this clonotype. The rearrangement uses TRBV14 and TRBJ1-6; D possibly corresponds to TRBD1 (6 bases). V lost 0 bases and J 11 bases, leaving 14 bases between the germline ends. Germline V gene sequence: CDR1 SGHDN, CDR2 FVKESK. This CDR3 has 15 residues. CDR3 in amino acids: CASSQEGALGTPLHF. The CDR3 DNA sequence: TGTGCCAGCAGCCAAGAGGGGGCTCTCGGTACACCCCTCCACTTT.

This clonotype was observed a few times. The chain links TRBV6-2 or TRBV6-3 to TRBJ2-7, with D unresolved. This CDR3 is 15 amino acids long. From germline, CDR1 is MNHEY and CDR2 SVGEGT. V was clipped by 0 bases and J by 2 bases, with 11 bases between them. CDR3 region: CASSYSPRAAYEQYV. The CDR3 coding sequence is TGTGCCAGCAGTTACTCCCCCCGTGCGGCCTACGAGCAGTACGTC.

The gene calls are TRBV7-6 and TRBJ2-3; 13 bases line up with TRBD2. Germline V gene sequence: CDR1 SGHVS, CDR2 FNYEAQ. The length of the CDR3 is 16 residues. V lost 4 bases, J lost 3 bases, and 4 bases stayed unmatched. The CDR3 DNA is TGTGCCAGCAGCTCGGGACTAGCGGGGACTACAGATACGCAGTATTTT. Amino acid sequence: CASSSGLAGTTDTQYF.

The chain recombines TRBV7-6 with TRBJ1-2; 7 nucleotides align to TRBD1. Germline V CDR1 and CDR2: SGHVS, FNYEAQ. This CDR3 comprises 15 residues. Trimming took 5 bases from V and 0 from J; bases not matched to a gene: 6. CDR3 coding DNA: TGTGCCAGCAGCCCTCAGACAGGGCCTAACTATGGCTACACCTTC. Amino acid sequence: CASSPQTGPNYGYTF.

The chain combines TRBV4-1 with TRBJ1-3; D is ambiguous. CDR1 is MGHRA, CDR2 YSYEKL, per germline. V was cut by 0 bases and J by 3 bases, with 12 bases left in between. This CDR3 spans 16 amino acids. The chain's CDR3 is CASSQELRGGGNTIYF. DNA for the CDR3: TGCGCCAGCAGCCAAGAACTCCGGGGAGGTGGAAACACCATATATTTT.

By share, this clonotype counts as medium-sized. The CDR3 protein is CASSGMTSEQFF. In DNA form, the CDR3 reads TGTGCCAGCAGCGGGATGACTTCCGAGCAGTTCTTC. The rearrangement links TRBV9 to TRBJ2-1; D gene ambiguous. V gave up 3 bases and J gave up 10 bases, with 11 bases separating them. This CDR3 has 12 amino acids. CDR1 and CDR2 from the germline V gene are SGDLS and YYNGEE.